This T cell receptor (beta chain) was sequenced during a study of low-dose radiotherapy and immunotherapy resistance in tumors (dated by TCRdb to 2021 to 2024). Regarding the study in general: In Cohort 1, 0.5 Gy per fraction was delivered every 2 weeks, and a total PTV dose of 6.5 Gy was prescribed. For Cohort 2, the dose was 1 Gy per fraction given every two weeks, adding up to 13 Gy in total across 26 weeks. Patients were given nivolumab as a 240 mg flat dose every two weeks and ipilimumab at 1 mg/kg every six weeks, with both drugs delivered intravenously. Every two weeks, patients got intravenous cyclophosphamide at 200 mg/m2, given one day ahead of each radiation and immunotherapy administration. Aspirin 300 mg was taken orally once daily by patients for four cycles, starting on cycle 1 day 1. No randomization into treatment groups was done for the people taking part in the trial. Eight patients were included in the translational analysis, namely three from the first dose cohort plus the first five from the second dose cohort.

From V the trimming removes 2 bases and from J it removes 3 bases, while the gene matches leave 6 bases of the junction unaccounted for. Including the terminal cysteine and phenylalanine, the CDR3 comprises 16 residues. Only the CDR3 part of the read is kept: 48 bases, read in frame from the first base. Reading the germline V gene gives CDR1 SGHDT and CDR2 YYEEEE. Sequenced on an Illumina HiSeq 2500. First-strand cDNA was synthesized using Superscript III and a set of TRAV- and TRBV-specific primers, so that both TCRalpha and TCRbeta chains were covered. TCRs were amplified with Phusion for 20 to 25 PCR cycles, with a constant-region primer paired with the adapter attached to the V primers. The MessageAmp II aRNA Amplification Kit was used to amplify the isolated mRNA, with in vitro transcription run for under 20 hours at 37 degrees C. The Dynabeads mRNA DIRECT Purification Kit was used to isolate the mRNA for TCR sequencing. Indexed Illumina adapters were added in a second Phusion PCR of about 24 cycles, and the PCR products were purified with AMPure XP beads. As for the authors' bioinformatics: Custom Perl scripts pooled TCR sequences encoding the same protein, removed out-of-frame sequences and computed each clonotype's abundance. Any TCR sequence supported by only a single read was excluded from analysis. The metrics used to describe the repertoires included Shannon entropy, Gini index, clonality, richness, and the frequency of TCRs shared between repertoires. The public reads were reanalyzed by TCRdb: fastp trimming at Q25, MiXCR alignment, in-frame beta chains only. CDR3 protein duplicates are merged, each entry listing the most common genes and DNA. Clone size and V and J calls follow TCRdb, not the original study. The sample yields about 100,000 distinct CDR3 sequences; less than 25% were counted once. Of the sample, 4.1% is held by the ten largest clones.

The table lists this clonotype with many counts. Its target antigen remains unknown. No clone much larger than this one lies a single base away; base qualities are absent. Read against the paper, the sample's time point label means: after trial treatment. The meaning of the sample's treatment or condition label: LDRT plus nivolumab, ipilimumab, low-dose cyclophosphamide and aspirin (RACIN trial). The donors took part in RACIN, a single-arm, phase I, dose-escalation trial that combined nivolumab, ipilimumab, aspirin, low-dose cyclophosphamide and low-dose radiotherapy. To be eligible, a patient needed to have an advanced solid tumor that was TIL-negative.

The source material was PBMCs, sampled after low-dose radiotherapy plus immunotherapy. The clonotype was recovered from a male donor with prostate cancer. The V and J segments used are TRBV5-6 and TRBJ2-1, and 9 junctional nucleotides match TRBD1. In nucleotide form, the sequence is TGTGCCAGCAGCTTCGTAGGGACAGGGAGCTACAATGAGCAGTTCTTC. This translates into CASSFVGTGSYNEQFF.